Reported below is one TCR beta chain. This sample was taken from a study of blood T cell repertoires in COVID-19. V lost 5 bases and J 4 bases, leaving 16 bases between the germline ends. Germline V gives CDR1 MDHEN, CDR2 SYDVKM. The CDR3 totals 15 residues. In the original workflow: Researchers report that nucleated cell counts were estimated from reference gene primer amplification. The repertoire was sequenced with immunoSEQ multiplex PCR; TCRdb's copy has only in-frame clones and lacks some. V and J calls and clone size are those listed in that table; D and trimming were worked out from the DNA. Of about 150,000 clones listed, approximately 86% are singletons.

The sample was peripheral blood. The rearrangement uses TRBV28 and TRBJ2-3, with TRBD2 as a possible D gene (6 bases). This TCR was recovered from a man in his 70s with acute or convalescent COVID-19. The CDR3 reads CASSIAVKGPDTQYF. The CDR3 bases are TGTGCCAGCAGTATAGCGGTGAAAGGGCCAGATACGCAGTATTTT.